This TCR beta chain stems from a study of T cell repertoires in cytomegalovirus infection. Study-wide results and caveats: Summed frequency of public TCR beta families distinguished CMV carriers with the relevant HLA.

Details on this clonotype: The antigen remains unidentified.

TCRdb reprocessed the reads with MiXCR, giving one entry per CDR3 protein. The sample holds about 100,000 distinct CDR3 sequences, around 28% seen once. Germline lookup yields CDR1 MNHEY and CDR2 SMNVEV (reference sequence). CDR3 length: 12 amino acids. Trimming removed 0 bases from V and 3 bases from J, with 0 bases in between. The sequence was collected from a human donor in good health (CMV status not recorded). Some clones in this sample may be carry-over from other donors' samples. Sample: CD8+ T cells from cultured PBMCs, taken from culture after CMV antigen stimulation. The chain carries TRBV27 and TRBJ1-5; D gene uncertain. The CDR3 region has the DNA TGTGCCAGCAGTTTATCCAATCAGCCCCAGCATTTT. As protein: CASSLSNQPQHF.